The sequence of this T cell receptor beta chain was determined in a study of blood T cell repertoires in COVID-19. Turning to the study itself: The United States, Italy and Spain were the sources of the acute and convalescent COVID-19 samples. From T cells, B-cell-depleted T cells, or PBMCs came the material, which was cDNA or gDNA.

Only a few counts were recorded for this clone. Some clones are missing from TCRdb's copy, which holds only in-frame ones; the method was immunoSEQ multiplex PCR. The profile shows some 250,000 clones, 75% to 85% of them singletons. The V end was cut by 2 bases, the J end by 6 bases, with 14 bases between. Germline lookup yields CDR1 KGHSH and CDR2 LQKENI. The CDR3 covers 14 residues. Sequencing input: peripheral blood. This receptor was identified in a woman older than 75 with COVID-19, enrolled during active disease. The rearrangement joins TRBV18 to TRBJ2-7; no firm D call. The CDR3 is CASSPATTGSEQYF. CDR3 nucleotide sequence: TGTGCCAGCTCACCAGCCACGACGGGTTCCGAGCAGTACTTC.